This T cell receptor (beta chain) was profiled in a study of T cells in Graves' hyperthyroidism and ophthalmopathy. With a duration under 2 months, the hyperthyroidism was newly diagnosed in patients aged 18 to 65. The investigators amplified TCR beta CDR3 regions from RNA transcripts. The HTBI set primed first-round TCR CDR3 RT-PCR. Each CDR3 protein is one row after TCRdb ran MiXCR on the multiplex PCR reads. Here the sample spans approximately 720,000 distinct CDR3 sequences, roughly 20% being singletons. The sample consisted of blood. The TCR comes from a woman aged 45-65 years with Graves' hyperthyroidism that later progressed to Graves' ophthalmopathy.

DNA for the CDR3: TGCAGCGTTGAAGGGGGGAACACCGGGGAGCTGTTTTTT. Protein sequence: CSVEGGNTGELFF. The chain combines TRBV29-1 with TRBJ2-2, with no clear D. Between the trimmed V and J ends, which lost 1 base and 1 base, there was a span of 4 bases. The CDR3 consists of 13 residues. The germline gives CDR1 SQVTM, CDR2 ANQGSEA.